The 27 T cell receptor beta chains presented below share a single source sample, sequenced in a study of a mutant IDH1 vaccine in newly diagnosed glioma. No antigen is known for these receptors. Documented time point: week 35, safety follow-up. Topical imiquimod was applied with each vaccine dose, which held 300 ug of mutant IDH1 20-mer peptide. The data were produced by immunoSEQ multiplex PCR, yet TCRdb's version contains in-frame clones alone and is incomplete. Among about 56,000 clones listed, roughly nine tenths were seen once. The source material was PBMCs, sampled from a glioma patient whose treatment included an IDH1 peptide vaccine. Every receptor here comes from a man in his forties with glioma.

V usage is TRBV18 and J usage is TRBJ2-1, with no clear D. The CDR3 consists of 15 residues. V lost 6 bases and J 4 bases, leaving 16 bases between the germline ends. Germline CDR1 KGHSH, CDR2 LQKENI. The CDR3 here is CASSPDVRAYNEQFF. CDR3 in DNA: TGTGCCAGCTCCCCAGACGTTCGGGCTTACAATGAGCAGTTCTTC.

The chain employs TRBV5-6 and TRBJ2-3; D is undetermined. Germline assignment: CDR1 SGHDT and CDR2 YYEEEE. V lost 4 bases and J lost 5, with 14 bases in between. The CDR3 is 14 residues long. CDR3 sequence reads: CASSQTTGGDTQYF. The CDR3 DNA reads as TGTGCCAGCAGCCAAACCACTGGCGGAGATACGCAGTATTTT.

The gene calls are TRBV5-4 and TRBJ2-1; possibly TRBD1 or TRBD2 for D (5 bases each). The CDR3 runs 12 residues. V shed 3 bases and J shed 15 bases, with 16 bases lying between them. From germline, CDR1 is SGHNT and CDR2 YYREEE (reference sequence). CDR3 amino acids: CASSWGNSRLFF. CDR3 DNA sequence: TGTGCCAGCAGCTGGGGGAACTCTCGCTTGTTCTTC.

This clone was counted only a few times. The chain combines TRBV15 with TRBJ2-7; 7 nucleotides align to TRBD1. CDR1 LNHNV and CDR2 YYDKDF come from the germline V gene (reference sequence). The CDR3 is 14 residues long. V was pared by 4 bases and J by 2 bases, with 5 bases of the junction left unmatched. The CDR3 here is CATSMMTGPYEQYF. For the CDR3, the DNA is TGTGCCACCAGCATGATGACAGGGCCCTACGAGCAGTACTTC.

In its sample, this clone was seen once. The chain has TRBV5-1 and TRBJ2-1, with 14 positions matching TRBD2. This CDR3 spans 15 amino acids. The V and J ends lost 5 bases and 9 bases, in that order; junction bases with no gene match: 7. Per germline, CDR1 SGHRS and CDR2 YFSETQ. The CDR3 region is CASRQGGTSGSEQFF. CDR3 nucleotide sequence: TGCGCCAGCAGACAAGGAGGGACTAGCGGGAGTGAGCAGTTCTTC.

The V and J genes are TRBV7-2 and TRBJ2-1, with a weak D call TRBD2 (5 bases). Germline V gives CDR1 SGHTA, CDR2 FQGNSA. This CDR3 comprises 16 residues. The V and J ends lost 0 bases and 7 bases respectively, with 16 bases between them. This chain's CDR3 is CASSLASVGSQNEQFF. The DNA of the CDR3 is TGTGCCAGCAGCTTAGCTAGCGTAGGGTCCCAGAATGAGCAGTTCTTC.

CDR3 residues: CASRPLGAGYTF. Here the CDR3 DNA reads TGTGCCAGCAGACCCCTTGGGGCTGGCTACACCTTC. This chain joins TRBV6-5 and TRBJ1-2, with D possibly matching TRBD1 (5 bases). CDR1 MNHEY and CDR2 SVGAGI come from the germline V gene. The CDR3 extends over 12 amino acids. Trimming removed 6 bases from V and 7 bases from J, with 12 bases in between.

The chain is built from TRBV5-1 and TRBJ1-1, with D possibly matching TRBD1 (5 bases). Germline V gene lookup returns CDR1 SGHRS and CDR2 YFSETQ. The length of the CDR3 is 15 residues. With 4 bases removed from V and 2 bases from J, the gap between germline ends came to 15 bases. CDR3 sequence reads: CASSAIPGTNTEAFF. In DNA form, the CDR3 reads TGCGCCAGCAGCGCTATACCCGGGACTAACACTGAAGCTTTCTTT. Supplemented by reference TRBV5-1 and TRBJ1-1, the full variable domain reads KAGVTQTPRYLIKTRGQQVTLSCSPISGHRSVSWYQQTPGQGLQFLFEYFSETQRNKGNFPGRFSGRQFSNSRSEMNVSTLELGDSALYLCASSAIPGTNTEAFFGQGTRLTVV.

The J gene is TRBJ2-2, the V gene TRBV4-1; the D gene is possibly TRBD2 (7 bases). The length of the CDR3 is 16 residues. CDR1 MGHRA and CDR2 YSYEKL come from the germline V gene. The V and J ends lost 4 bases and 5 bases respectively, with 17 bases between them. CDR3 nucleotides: TGCGCCAGCAGCCCCCTAGGGGGGGGAGGTACCGGGGAGCTGTTTTTT. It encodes CASSPLGGGGTGELFF.

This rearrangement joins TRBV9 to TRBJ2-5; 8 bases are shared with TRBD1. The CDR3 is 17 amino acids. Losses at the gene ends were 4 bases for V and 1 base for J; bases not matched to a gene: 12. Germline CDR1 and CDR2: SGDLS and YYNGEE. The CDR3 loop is CASSSNVWTGPQETQYF. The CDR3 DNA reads TGTGCCAGCAGCTCAAACGTATGGACAGGGCCCCAAGAGACCCAGTACTTC.

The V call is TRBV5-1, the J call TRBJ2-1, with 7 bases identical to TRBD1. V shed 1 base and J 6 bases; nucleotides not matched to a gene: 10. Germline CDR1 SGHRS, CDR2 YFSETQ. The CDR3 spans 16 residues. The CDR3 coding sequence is TGCGCCAGCAGCTTGAAAGGGAGCAGGGGGATCAATGAGCAGTTCTTC. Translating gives CASSLKGSRGINEQFF.

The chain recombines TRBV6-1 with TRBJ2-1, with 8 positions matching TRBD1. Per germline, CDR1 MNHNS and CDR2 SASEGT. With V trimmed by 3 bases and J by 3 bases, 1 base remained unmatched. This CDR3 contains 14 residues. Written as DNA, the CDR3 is TGTGCCAGCAGTGACAGGGGGCTCTACAATGAGCAGTTCTTC. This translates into CASSDRGLYNEQFF.

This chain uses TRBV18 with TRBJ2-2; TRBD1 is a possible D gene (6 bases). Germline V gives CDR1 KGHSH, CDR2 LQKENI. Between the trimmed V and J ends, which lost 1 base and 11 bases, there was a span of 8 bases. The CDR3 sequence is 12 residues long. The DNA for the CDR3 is TGTGCCAGCTCACCACGCAGGGGTGAGCTGTTTTTT. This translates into CASSPRRGELFF.

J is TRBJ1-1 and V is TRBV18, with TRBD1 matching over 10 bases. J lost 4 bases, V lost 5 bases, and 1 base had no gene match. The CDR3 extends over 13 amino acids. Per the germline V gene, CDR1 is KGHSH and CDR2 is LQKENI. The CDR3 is CASSGTGATEAFF. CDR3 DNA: TGTGCCAGCTCAGGGACAGGGGCCACTGAAGCTTTCTTT.

CDR3: CASRDQANTEAFF. The CDR3 DNA reads as TGTGCCAGCAGAGATCAGGCGAACACTGAAGCTTTCTTT. This sequence joins TRBV6-1 and TRBJ1-1; D gene unclear. The CDR3 runs to 13 residues. The V end was cut by 6 bases, the J end by 1 base, with 9 bases between. CDR1 and CDR2 from the germline V gene are MNHNS and SASEGT.

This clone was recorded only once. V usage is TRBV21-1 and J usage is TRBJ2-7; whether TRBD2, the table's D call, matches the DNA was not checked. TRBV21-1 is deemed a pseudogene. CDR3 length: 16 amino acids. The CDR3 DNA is TGTGCCAGCAGCAAAGCTAATGGGACTCTCGGCTACGAGCAGTACTTC. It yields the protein CASSKANGTLGYEQYF.

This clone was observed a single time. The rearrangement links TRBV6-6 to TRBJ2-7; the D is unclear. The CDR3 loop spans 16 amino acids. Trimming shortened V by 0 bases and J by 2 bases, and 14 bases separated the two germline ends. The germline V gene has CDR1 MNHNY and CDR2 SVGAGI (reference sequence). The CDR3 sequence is CASSYSADLPPYEQYF. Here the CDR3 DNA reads TGTGCCAGCAGTTACTCTGCAGACCTACCCCCCTACGAGCAGTACTTC.

CDR3: CATSRDQGSLTDTQYF. The CDR3 bases are TGTGCCACCAGCAGAGATCAGGGGTCTCTTACAGATACGCAGTATTTT. The chain carries TRBV15 and TRBJ2-3; tentatively, D is TRBD1 (6 bases). V lost 0 bases, J lost 3 bases, and 13 bases lay in between. The CDR3 length is 16 residues. CDR1 LNHNV and CDR2 YYDKDF come from the germline V gene (reference sequence).

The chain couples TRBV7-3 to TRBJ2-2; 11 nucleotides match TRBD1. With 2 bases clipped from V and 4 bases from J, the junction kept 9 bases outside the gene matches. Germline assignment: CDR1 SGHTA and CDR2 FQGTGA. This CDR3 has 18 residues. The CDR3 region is CASSLLPGGQGATGELFF. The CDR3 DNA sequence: TGTGCCAGCAGCTTATTACCCGGAGGACAGGGGGCCACCGGGGAGCTGTTTTTT.

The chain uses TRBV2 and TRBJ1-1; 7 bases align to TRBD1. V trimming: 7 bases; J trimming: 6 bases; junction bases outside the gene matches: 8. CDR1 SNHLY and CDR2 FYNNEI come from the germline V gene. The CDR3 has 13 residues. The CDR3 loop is CASNKGAPSEAFF. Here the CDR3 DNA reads TGTGCCAGCAATAAGGGGGCGCCGTCTGAAGCTTTCTTT. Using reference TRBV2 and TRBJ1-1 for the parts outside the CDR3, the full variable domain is EPEVTQTPSHQVTQMGQEVILRCVPISNHLYFYWYRQILGQKVEFLVSFYNNEISEKSEIFDDQFSVERPDGSNFTLKIRSTKLEDSAMYFCASNKGAPSEAFFGQGTRLTVV.

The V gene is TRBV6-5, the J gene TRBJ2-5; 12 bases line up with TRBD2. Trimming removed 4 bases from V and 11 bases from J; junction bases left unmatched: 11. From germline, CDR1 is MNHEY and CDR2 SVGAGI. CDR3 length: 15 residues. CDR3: CASSSGLAGLIGQYF. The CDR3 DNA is TGTGCCAGCAGTTCCGGACTAGCGGGGCTTATCGGGCAGTACTTC.

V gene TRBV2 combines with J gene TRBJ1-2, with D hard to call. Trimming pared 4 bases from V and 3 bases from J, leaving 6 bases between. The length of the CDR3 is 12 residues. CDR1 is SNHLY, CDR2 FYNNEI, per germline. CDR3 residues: CASSVGDYGYTF. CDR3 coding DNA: TGTGCCAGCAGTGTTGGGGACTATGGCTACACCTTC.

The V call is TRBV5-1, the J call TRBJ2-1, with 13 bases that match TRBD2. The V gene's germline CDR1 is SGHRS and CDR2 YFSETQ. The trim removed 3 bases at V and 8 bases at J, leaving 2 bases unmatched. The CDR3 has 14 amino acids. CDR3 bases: TGCGCCAGCAGCTGGACTAGCGGGAGAGATGAGCAGTTCTTC. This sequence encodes CASSWTSGRDEQFF.

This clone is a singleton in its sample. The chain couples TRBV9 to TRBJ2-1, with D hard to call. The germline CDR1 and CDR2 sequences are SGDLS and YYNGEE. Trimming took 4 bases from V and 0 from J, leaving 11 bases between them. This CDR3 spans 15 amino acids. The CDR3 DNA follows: TGTGCCAGCAGCCAAGGACCGAGCTCCTACAATGAGCAGTTCTTC. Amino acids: CASSQGPSSYNEQFF.

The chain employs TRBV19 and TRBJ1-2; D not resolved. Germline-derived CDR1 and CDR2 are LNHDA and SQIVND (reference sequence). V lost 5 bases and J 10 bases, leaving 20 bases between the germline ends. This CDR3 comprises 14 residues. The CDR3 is CASSPQASRSDYTF. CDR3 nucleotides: TGTGCCAGTAGTCCCCAGGCGTCGCGTTCGGACTACACCTTC.

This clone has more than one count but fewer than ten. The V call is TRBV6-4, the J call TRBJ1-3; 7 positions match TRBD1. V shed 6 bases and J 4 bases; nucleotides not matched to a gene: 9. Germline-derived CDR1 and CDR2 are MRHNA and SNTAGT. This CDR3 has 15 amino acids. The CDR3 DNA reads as TGTGCCAGCAGCGGACCCGAGACAGGGGGAAACACCATATATTTT. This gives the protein CASSGPETGGNTIYF.

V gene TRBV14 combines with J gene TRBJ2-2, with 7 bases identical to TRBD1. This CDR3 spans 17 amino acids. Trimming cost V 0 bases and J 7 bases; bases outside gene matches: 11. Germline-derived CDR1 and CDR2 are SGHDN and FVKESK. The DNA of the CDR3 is TGTGCCAGCAGCCAAGATAGGGAGACAGGGCAAGGCGGGGAGCTGTTTTTT. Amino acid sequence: CASSQDRETGQGGELFF. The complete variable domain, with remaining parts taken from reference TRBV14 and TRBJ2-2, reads EAGVTQFPSHSVIEKGQTVTLRCDPISGHDNLYWYRRVMGKEIKFLLHFVKESKQDESGMPNNRFLAERTGGTYSTLKVQPAELEDSGVYFCASSQDRETGQGGELFFGEGSRLTVL.